This T cell receptor beta chain was profiled in a study of Graves' ophthalmopathy and Graves' hyperthyroidism. Study details: Peripheral blood samples were taken at initial diagnosis, before any treatment.

Diagnostic conclusions were grounded in clinical symptoms, serum thyroxine, TRAb, thyroid ultrasound and orbital computed tomography. Investigators amplified TCR beta CDR3 regions from RNA transcripts. RT-PCR with HTBI primers came first, then second-round multiplex PCR. In TCRdb, the multiplex PCR reads were re-called with MiXCR into one record per CDR3 protein. The data hold roughly 700,000 distinct CDR3 sequences, with 40% observed a single time. The CDR3 loop spans 16 amino acids. Germline CDR1 KGHDR, CDR2 SFDVKD. Broader study findings: Blood also contained most of the expanded thyroid clonotypes above 0.001 frequency.

This clonotype was counted at least ten times. Its specificity is not known. A junction boundary mismatches the germline segment, possibly from a read error. The gene calls are TRBV24-1 and TRBJ1-5; TRBD1 agrees at 9 bases. The sample was peripheral blood. The receptor's source is an adult man with Graves' ophthalmopathy. Written as DNA, the CDR3 is TGTGCCAGCAGTTACCCTAGACAGGGGGACAATCAGCCCCAGCATTTT. Its protein product is CASSYPRQGDNQPQHF.